Listed here are 21 T cell receptor beta chains from one sample, sequenced in a study of blood T cell repertoires in COVID-19. Assay: immunoSEQ multiplex PCR; the TCRdb copy retains only in-frame clones and omits some. The sample gives approximately 130,000 clones, 80% to 90% of which show up once; about 2.5% is in the top ten. The specimen sequenced was PBMCs or T cells enriched from blood (not recorded which). All receptors come from a woman aged 45 to 65 who had recovered from COVID-19.

The genes are TRBV6-1 and TRBJ2-7; a possible D gene is TRBD2 (7 bases). CDR1 is MNHNS, CDR2 SASEGT, per germline. Trimming pared 2 bases from V and 6 bases from J, leaving 17 bases between. The length of the CDR3 is 15 residues. CDR3 sequence reads: CASSELEGGRSEQYF. CDR3 nucleotides: TGTGCCAGCAGTGAATTAGAGGGGGGGCGTTCCGAGCAGTACTTC.

The genes are TRBV19 and TRBJ1-1; 7 bases fit TRBD1. Trimming removed 1 base from V and 5 bases from J; junction bases left unmatched: 10. The CDR3 is 16 amino acids. CDR1 and CDR2 (germline): LNHDA, SQIVND (reference sequence). In nucleotides, the CDR3 is TGTGCCAGTAGTATAGGGACAGGAGTGTTCAGTACTGAAGCTTTCTTT. This sequence encodes CASSIGTGVFSTEAFF.

CDR3 nucleotides: TGTGCCAGCAGTTCCGGGACAGGGGGCTTTCGAGATGAGCAGTTCTTC. Translated, it gives CASSSGTGGFRDEQFF. The chain has TRBV5-4 and TRBJ2-1; 12 positions agree with TRBD1. Losses at the gene ends were 5 bases for V and 8 bases for J; bases not matched to a gene: 11. Germline CDR1 reads SGHNT; CDR2 reads YYREEE (reference sequence). The CDR3 sequence is 16 residues long.

This clone has just one count. The chain carries TRBV27 and TRBJ1-5; TRBD1 matches at 10 bases. This CDR3 comprises 16 residues. The V gene's germline CDR1 is MNHEY and CDR2 SMNVEV (reference sequence). Losses at the gene ends were 8 bases for V and 2 bases for J; bases not matched to a gene: 9. Written as DNA, the CDR3 is TGTGCCAGCGGAGAGACAGGGGGCAAGGGCAATCAGCCCCAGCATTTT. It yields the protein CASGETGGKGNQPQHF.

V gene TRBV19 combines with J gene TRBJ1-5; no clear D. V lost 3 bases and J 9 bases, leaving 6 bases between the germline ends. The CDR3 is 11 residues long. Germline CDR1 is LNHDA and CDR2 is SQIVND (reference sequence). CDR3 amino acids: CASSMGRPQHF. CDR3 nucleotide sequence: TGTGCCAGTAGTATGGGCAGGCCCCAGCATTTT.

The genes are TRBV3-1 (or the pseudogene TRBV3-2) and TRBJ2-7, with 7 bases lining up with TRBD1. Germline loops: CDR1 LGHDT, CDR2 YNNKEL (reference sequence). With V trimmed by 4 bases and J by 7 bases, 1 base remained unmatched. The length of the CDR3 is 11 residues. The CDR3 is CASSPTGEQYF. The CDR3 DNA follows: TGTGCCAGCAGCCCGACAGGGGAGCAGTACTTC.

The rearrangement uses TRBV5-4 and TRBJ2-7, with TRBD1 matching 9 bases. J lost 2 bases, V lost 1 base, and 4 bases had no gene match. The germline V gene encodes CDR1 SGHNT and CDR2 YYREEE (reference sequence). The CDR3 totals 15 residues. This CDR3 is CASSLTGQGTYEQYF. CDR3 nucleotide sequence: TGTGCCAGCAGCTTGACGGGACAGGGCACCTACGAGCAGTACTTC. Together with reference TRBV5-4 and TRBJ2-7, the CDR3 gives the full variable domain: ETGVTQSPTHLIKTRGQQVTLRCSSQSGHNTVSWYQQALGQGPQFIFQYYREEENGRGNFPPRFSGLQFPNYSSELNVNALELDDSALYLCASSLTGQGTYEQYFGPGTRLTVT.

This clone came up once. The chain recombines TRBV3-1 (or the pseudogene TRBV3-2) with TRBJ2-6; the D gene is possibly TRBD1 (6 bases). V lost 1 base, J lost 4 bases, and 17 bases lay in between. Germline V gene sequence: CDR1 LGHDT, CDR2 YNNKEL (reference sequence). This CDR3 spans 18 amino acids. CDR3 protein: CASSQGTYRASGANVLTF. The DNA for the CDR3 is TGTGCCAGCAGCCAAGGAACGTACAGGGCATCCGGGGCCAACGTCCTGACTTTC.

The rearrangement joins TRBV3-1 (or the pseudogene TRBV3-2) to TRBJ2-5; 8 nucleotides align to TRBD1. CDR1 is LGHDT and CDR2 is YNNKEL in the germline V gene (reference sequence). J lost 2 bases, V lost 7 bases, and 3 bases had no gene match. The CDR3 is 13 residues long. The CDR3 reads CASNRGFQETQYF. The CDR3 DNA reads as TGTGCCAGCAACAGGGGGTTTCAAGAGACCCAGTACTTC.

The chain links TRBV4-1 to TRBJ2-5, with a weak D call TRBD1 (5 bases). The germline V and J ends were trimmed by 0 bases and 4 bases, with 18 bases remaining between them. Germline CDR1 reads MGHRA; CDR2 reads YSYEKL. CDR3 length equals 17 residues. DNA of the CDR3: TGCGCCAGCAGCCAAGATAAGACGACCCCAAGGGGAGAGACCCAGTACTTC. It specifies CASSQDKTTPRGETQYF.

The chain links TRBV19 to TRBJ1-2; D remains unclear. Trimming took 2 bases from V and 4 from J, leaving 14 bases between them. Germline loops: CDR1 LNHDA, CDR2 SQIVND (reference sequence). The CDR3 has 15 amino acids. CDR3 bases: TGTGCCAGTAGTATACCTGGGGAGAACAGCTATGGCTACACCTTC. Translated: CASSIPGENSYGYTF.

The chain recombines TRBV19 with TRBJ1-1; D is unclear. V gave up 0 bases and J gave up 1 base, with 9 bases separating them. The V gene's germline CDR1 is LNHDA and CDR2 SQIVND (reference sequence). The length of the CDR3 is 15 residues. The CDR3 loop is CASSIDLAGNTEAFF. CDR3 coding DNA: TGTGCCAGTAGTATAGATCTCGCCGGGAACACTGAAGCTTTCTTT.

The chain combines TRBV27 with TRBJ2-3; 8 bases fit TRBD2. There are 14 residues in the CDR3. The junction had 7 bases not matched to a gene; V was cut back by 2 bases and J by 9 bases. The V gene's germline CDR1 is MNHEY and CDR2 SMNVEV (reference sequence). The CDR3, as DNA: TGTGCCAGCAGTTTACTTAGCGGGGTGGGGACGCAGTATTTT. This encodes CASSLLSGVGTQYF.

This clone was detected once. The CDR3 reads CASSPGGMNTEAFF. In DNA, the CDR3 is TGTGCCAGCAGCCCGGGGGGAATGAACACTGAAGCTTTCTTT. The V call is TRBV5-6, the J call TRBJ1-1, with D possibly being TRBD1 (5 bases). The CDR3 is 14 residues long. V dropped 4 bases and J dropped 0 bases, with 10 bases sitting between them. The germline CDR1 and CDR2 sequences are SGHDT and YYEEEE. Complete variable domain (other parts from reference TRBV5-6 and TRBJ1-1): DAGVTQSPTHLIKTRGQQVTLRCSPKSGHDTVSWYQQALGQGPQFIFQYYEEEERQRGNFPDRFSGHQFPNYSSELNVNALLLGDSALYLCASSPGGMNTEAFFGQGTRLTVV.

The chain carries TRBV2 and TRBJ2-5; 13 nucleotides line up with TRBD2. Germline CDR1 reads SNHLY; CDR2 reads FYNNEI. The CDR3 is made up of 17 amino acids. V lost 6 bases and J lost 5; bases outside the gene matches: 12. The CDR3 loop reads CASRPRTSGGPRETQYF. The CDR3 nucleotides read TGTGCCAGCAGGCCAAGGACTAGCGGGGGACCTCGGGAGACCCAGTACTTC.

The sample holds a few counts of this clone. V usage is TRBV7-9 and J usage is TRBJ2-7, with 7 bases lining up with TRBD1. CDR1 and CDR2 from the germline V gene are SEHNR and FQNEAQ (reference sequence). The junction had 9 bases not matched to a gene; V was cut back by 7 bases and J by 0 bases. CDR3 length equals 15 residues. This CDR3 is CASNHEDRTSYEQYF. In nucleotides, the CDR3 is TGTGCCAGCAACCACGAGGACAGGACCTCCTACGAGCAGTACTTC.

V is TRBV19 and J is TRBJ1-2, with 9 bases matching TRBD1. The CDR3 runs 12 residues. Germline assignment: CDR1 LNHDA and CDR2 SQIVND (reference sequence). V lost 7 bases to trimming and J lost 8 bases; unmatched junction nucleotides: 5. The CDR3 region has the DNA TGTGCCAGTATTGACAGGGGGTTGGGCTACACCTTC. Translated, it gives CASIDRGLGYTF.

The chain joins TRBV12-3 or TRBV12-4 to TRBJ2-5; D is perhaps TRBD2 (6 bases). Deletions cut 5 bases from V and 5 bases from J, with 12 bases between. The CDR3 is made up of 13 amino acids. The CDR3 is CASSRRDWETQYF. CDR3 nucleotides: TGTGCCAGCAGTCGAAGGGACTGGGAGACCCAGTACTTC.

The chain uses TRBV7-9 and TRBJ2-2, with a possible D match to TRBD1 (6 bases). Germline V lookup: CDR1 SEHNR, CDR2 FQNEAQ (reference sequence). The CDR3 loop spans 14 amino acids. The V end lost 2 bases, the J end lost 6 bases, and 10 bases lay between the germline ends. The CDR3 DNA sequence: TGTGCCAGCAGCTTACCATACAGGGCCGGGGAGCTGTTTTTT. It translates to CASSLPYRAGELFF. Variable domain in full (rest from reference TRBV7-9 and TRBJ2-2): DTGVSQNPRHKITKRGQNVTFRCDPISEHNRLYWYRQTLGQGPEFLTYFQNEAQLEKSRLLSDRFSAERPKGSFSTLEIQRTEQGDSAMYLCASSLPYRAGELFFGEGSRLTVL.

DNA of the CDR3: TGTGCCAGCAGTCCCGGGACATTCCAAGAGACCCAGTACTTC. This gives the protein CASSPGTFQETQYF. V usage is TRBV6-2 or TRBV6-3 and J usage is TRBJ2-5, with D possibly matching TRBD1 (6 bases). This CDR3 region has 14 residues. V was cut by 5 bases and J by 1 base, with 11 bases left in between. Germline V gene sequence: CDR1 MNHEY, CDR2 SVGEGT.

The chain recombines TRBV6-1 with TRBJ1-2; D ambiguous. The germline V gene has CDR1 MNHNS and CDR2 SASEGT. The CDR3 runs to 16 residues. The germline V and J ends were trimmed by 3 bases and 1 base, with 15 bases remaining between them. This CDR3 reads CASSDPGILLNYGYTF. The CDR3 coding sequence is TGTGCCAGCAGTGATCCAGGTATTCTCCTTAACTATGGCTACACCTTC.